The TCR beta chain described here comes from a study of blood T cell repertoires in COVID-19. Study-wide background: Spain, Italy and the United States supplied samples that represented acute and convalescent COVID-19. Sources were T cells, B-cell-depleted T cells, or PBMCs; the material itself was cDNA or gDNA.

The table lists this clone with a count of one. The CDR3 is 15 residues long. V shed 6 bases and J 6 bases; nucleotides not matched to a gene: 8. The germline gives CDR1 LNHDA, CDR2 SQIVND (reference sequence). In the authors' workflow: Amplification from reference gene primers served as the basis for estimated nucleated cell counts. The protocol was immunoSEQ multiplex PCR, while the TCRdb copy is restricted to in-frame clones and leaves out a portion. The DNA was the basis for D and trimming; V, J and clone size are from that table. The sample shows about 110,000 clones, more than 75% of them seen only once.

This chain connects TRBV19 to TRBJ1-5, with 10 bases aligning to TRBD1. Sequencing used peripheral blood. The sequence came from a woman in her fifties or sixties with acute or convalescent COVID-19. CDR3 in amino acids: CASSLDRGSGQPQHF. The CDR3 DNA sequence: TGTGCCAGTAGCCTGGACAGGGGGTCGGGTCAGCCCCAGCATTTT.